These 18 T cell receptor beta chains were sequenced from one sample in a study of Ad26.COV2.S vaccination and SARS-CoV-2 variants. The table came from immunoSEQ multiplex PCR; TCRdb's copy has only in-frame clones and leaves some out. The data show around 340,000 clones, approximately 86% seen once. Indicated treatment: 19 received Ad26.COV2.S at low or high dose, single or two shots; roughly five received placebo; per-sample allocation not given. The samples date from day 63 after the first vaccine or placebo injection. The material sequenced was peripheral blood, taken in a trial of Ad26.COV2.S vaccine versus placebo. The origin of the receptors is a person between 18 and 65 years old who received the Ad26.COV2.S COVID-19 vaccine or a placebo.

As concerns this clone: Different DNA sequences within this sample yield the same CDR3. V gene TRBV19 combines with J gene TRBJ1-2, with D unresolved. The CDR3 spans 13 residues. Germline V lookup: CDR1 LNHDA, CDR2 SQIVND (reference sequence). Trimming cost V 6 bases and J 2 bases, with 10 bases left between them. The CDR3 loop is CASSQRANYGYTF. CDR3 bases: TGTGCCAGTAGCCAGAGGGCGAACTATGGCTACACCTTC.

The gene calls are TRBV2 and TRBJ2-7, with TRBD1 matching over 7 bases. This CDR3 is built from 13 residues. Germline CDR1 reads SNHLY; CDR2 reads FYNNEI. V was pared by 7 bases and J by 3 bases, with 6 bases of the junction left unmatched. The CDR3 protein is CASTGDSIYEQYF. The DNA of the CDR3 is TGTGCCAGCACCGGGGACAGTATCTACGAGCAGTACTTC.

The chain combines TRBV18 with TRBJ2-2; TRBD1 is a possible D gene (6 bases). The germline V gene has CDR1 KGHSH and CDR2 LQKENI. V dropped 4 bases and J dropped 0 bases, with 15 bases sitting between them. The CDR3 covers 17 residues. In DNA, the CDR3 is TGTGCCAGCTCACAGACACAGGGACGCGCGAACACCGGGGAGCTGTTTTTT. Protein product: CASSQTQGRANTGELFF.

The chain employs TRBV12-3 or TRBV12-4 and TRBJ2-7; 9 bases fit TRBD1. The CDR3 runs 13 residues. J lost 3 bases, V lost 7 bases, and 4 bases had no gene match. CDR3 bases: TGTGCCAGCACGGACAGGGGAGGCTACGAGCAGTACTTC. Translating it yields CASTDRGGYEQYF.

The rearrangement links TRBV3-1 (or the pseudogene TRBV3-2) to TRBJ1-3, with D perhaps TRBD1 (6 bases). Germline assignment: CDR1 LGHDT and CDR2 YNNKEL (reference sequence). V lost 1 base and J lost 4, with 20 bases in between. The CDR3 is 18 amino acids. The CDR3 DNA reads TGTGCCAGCAGCCAAGTAGCCTTAGCGGGGGGCCTAGGAAACACCATATATTTT. Translation gives CASSQVALAGGLGNTIYF.

In the case of this clone: A read error may account for a junction end that differs from germline. The chain couples TRBV19 to TRBJ1-2; the match to TRBD1 covers 9 bases. Germline CDR1 is LNHDA and CDR2 is SQIVND (reference sequence). This CDR3 has 13 residues. In DNA form, the CDR3 reads TGTGCCAGTAGCATTCAATCGGGACAGGGATTATTTTTC. Protein product: CASSIQSGQGLFF.

The chain uses TRBV7-8 and TRBJ2-7; no clear D gene. CDR3 length: 14 amino acids. Germline loops: CDR1 SGHVS, CDR2 FQNEAQ. Trimming removed 1 base from V and 3 bases from J, with 10 bases in between. The CDR3 bases are TGTGCCAGCAGCTTAGGACTGGCACGCTACGAGCAGTACTTC. It specifies CASSLGLARYEQYF.

The rearrangement uses TRBV5-4 and TRBJ1-4; TRBD1 matches 7 bases. With V trimmed by 3 bases and J by 5 bases, 4 bases remained unmatched. Germline V gene lookup returns CDR1 SGHNT and CDR2 YYREEE (reference sequence). The CDR3 contains 14 residues. The CDR3: CASSSGQLNEKLFF. The CDR3 DNA sequence: TGTGCCAGCAGCTCGGGACAGTTAAATGAAAAACTGTTTTTT. Full variable domain (outside the CDR3, taken from reference TRBV5-4 and TRBJ1-4): ETGVTQSPTHLIKTRGQQVTLRCSSQSGHNTVSWYQQALGQGPQFIFQYYREEENGRGNFPPRFSGLQFPNYSSELNVNALELDDSALYLCASSSGQLNEKLFFGSGTQLSVL.

The chain is built from TRBV9 and TRBJ2-7, with a tentative D call TRBD1 (5 bases). CDR1 is SGDLS, CDR2 YYNGEE, per germline. This CDR3 comprises 15 residues. V gave up 2 bases and J gave up 0 bases, with 12 bases separating them. The CDR3: CASSVGPQVSYEQYF. The CDR3 DNA reads as TGTGCCAGCAGCGTGGGGCCACAGGTCTCCTACGAGCAGTACTTC.

The gene calls are TRBV4-1 and TRBJ2-7, with 12 bases that match TRBD1. After removal of 3 bases from V and 9 bases from J, the junction contained 9 bases not matched to a gene. The CDR3 covers 15 residues. Germline V lookup: CDR1 MGHRA, CDR2 YSYEKL. CDR3 sequence reads: CASSQGQGAVKGQYF. Here the CDR3 DNA reads TGCGCCAGCAGCCAGGGACAGGGGGCCGTTAAAGGGCAGTACTTC.

The chain uses TRBV27 and TRBJ2-1, with TRBD1 identical over 7 bases. V gave up 8 bases and J gave up 3 bases; unmatched junction bases: 7. Germline V lookup: CDR1 MNHEY, CDR2 SMNVEV (reference sequence). The CDR3 length is 14 residues. CDR3 region: CASASWDSYNEQFF. Written as DNA, the CDR3 is TGTGCCAGCGCGTCCTGGGACAGCTACAATGAGCAGTTCTTC.

This clone was found once. The J gene is TRBJ1-1, the V gene TRBV6-1, with D perhaps matching TRBD1 (5 bases). The CDR3 consists of 15 residues. Per the germline V gene, CDR1 is MNHNS and CDR2 is SASEGT. V was trimmed by 0 bases and J by 0 bases, leaving 8 bases between them. The CDR3 spells CASSEAEGVNTEAFF. The CDR3 DNA reads TGTGCCAGCAGTGAAGCAGAAGGGGTGAACACTGAAGCTTTCTTT.

As to this clone: The sample carries other DNA sequences with the same CDR3. The chain has TRBV6-1 and TRBJ2-1; TRBD2 matches 7 bases. Germline assignment: CDR1 MNHNS and CDR2 SASEGT. The CDR3 totals 15 residues. V lost 2 bases and J lost 4; bases outside the gene matches: 5. The CDR3 nucleotides are TGTGCCAGCAGTGAACTAGCGGTCCGATACAATGAGCAGTTCTTC. It specifies CASSELAVRYNEQFF.

This sequence joins TRBV11-3 and TRBJ2-1, with a tentative D call TRBD1 (6 bases). The V end lost 5 bases, the J end lost 4 bases, and 18 bases lay between the germline ends. The CDR3 totals 16 residues. Germline V lookup: CDR1 SGHNT, CDR2 YENEEA. Here the CDR3 DNA reads TGTGCCAGCAGCCCCCTAGGGGGAACCCGGTACAATGAGCAGTTCTTC. Translating gives CASSPLGGTRYNEQFF.

The rearrangement joins TRBV5-4 to TRBJ1-2, with no clear D. Trimming took 3 bases from V and 4 from J, leaving 10 bases between them. CDR1 is SGHNT, CDR2 YYREEE, per germline (reference sequence). The CDR3 totals 13 residues. The CDR3 here is CASSSQRTYGYTF. CDR3 nucleotides: TGTGCCAGCAGCTCTCAAAGGACCTATGGCTACACCTTC.

This clone was recorded only once. The chain uses TRBV27 and TRBJ2-1; D remains ambiguous. V was shortened by 3 bases and J by 6 bases, with 9 bases between the two germline ends. The germline gives CDR1 MNHEY, CDR2 SMNVEV (reference sequence). This CDR3 contains 13 residues. CDR3 amino acids: CASSLDPSNEQFF. The CDR3, as DNA: TGTGCCAGCAGTTTGGACCCAAGCAATGAGCAGTTCTTC.

The V and J genes are TRBV28 and TRBJ2-1; 9 bases map to TRBD2. Germline trimming cut 7 bases from V and 8 bases from J; bases unmatched to any gene: 18. Germline-derived CDR1 and CDR2 are MDHEN and SYDVKM. This CDR3 is built from 17 residues. CDR3 DNA sequence: TGTGCCAGCATCGTACCGAGCGGGGGGCCTATTTGGGATGAGCAGTTCTTC. It is translated as CASIVPSGGPIWDEQFF.

This chain links TRBV27 with TRBJ1-4, with 8 bases identical to TRBD1. Germline V gives CDR1 MNHEY, CDR2 SMNVEV (reference sequence). V dropped 3 bases and J dropped 7; count of bases not matched to a gene: 7. This CDR3 has 15 amino acids. CDR3 DNA sequence: TGTGCCAGCAGTTTTGGACAGGGTAGAGGTGAAAAACTGTTTTTT. Its protein product is CASSFGQGRGEKLFF.